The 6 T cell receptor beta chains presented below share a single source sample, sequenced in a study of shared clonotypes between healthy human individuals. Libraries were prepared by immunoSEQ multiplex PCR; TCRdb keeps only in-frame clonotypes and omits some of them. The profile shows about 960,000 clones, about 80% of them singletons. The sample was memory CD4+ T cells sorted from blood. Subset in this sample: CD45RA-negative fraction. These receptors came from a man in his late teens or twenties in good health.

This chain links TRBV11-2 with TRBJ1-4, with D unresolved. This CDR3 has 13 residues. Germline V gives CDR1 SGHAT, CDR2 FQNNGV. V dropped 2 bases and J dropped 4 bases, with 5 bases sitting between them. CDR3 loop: CASSLRVNEKLFF. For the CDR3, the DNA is TGTGCCAGCAGCTTACGGGTTAATGAAAAACTGTTTTTT. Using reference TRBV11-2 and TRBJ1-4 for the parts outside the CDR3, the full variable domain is EAGVAQSPRYKIIEKRQSVAFWCNPISGHATLYWYQQILGQGPKLLIQFQNNGVVDDSQLPKDRFSAERLKGVDSTLKIQPAKLEDSAVYLCASSLRVNEKLFFGSGTQLSVL.

CDR3 bases: TGTGCCAGCAGAAGAACAGGGGGCGGGGAGACCCAGTACTTC. It translates to CASRRTGGGETQYF. The rearrangement links TRBV27 to TRBJ2-5, with 9 bases that match TRBD1. Germline V CDR1 and CDR2: MNHEY, SMNVEV (reference sequence). The CDR3 runs to 14 residues. After removal of 6 bases from V and 5 bases from J, the junction contained 7 bases not matched to a gene.

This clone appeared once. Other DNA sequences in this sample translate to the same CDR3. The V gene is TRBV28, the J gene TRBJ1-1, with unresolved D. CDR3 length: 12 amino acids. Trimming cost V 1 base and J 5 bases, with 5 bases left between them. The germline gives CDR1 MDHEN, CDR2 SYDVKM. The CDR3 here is CASSLLGTEAFF. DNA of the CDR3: TGTGCCAGCAGTTTATTGGGAACTGAAGCTTTCTTT.

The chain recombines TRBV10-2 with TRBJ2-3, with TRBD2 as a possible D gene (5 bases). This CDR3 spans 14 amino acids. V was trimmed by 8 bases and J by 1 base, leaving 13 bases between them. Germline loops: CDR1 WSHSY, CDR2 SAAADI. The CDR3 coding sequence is TGCGCCAGCGGAAGGGAGCACGGCACAGATACGCAGTATTTT. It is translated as CASGREHGTDTQYF.

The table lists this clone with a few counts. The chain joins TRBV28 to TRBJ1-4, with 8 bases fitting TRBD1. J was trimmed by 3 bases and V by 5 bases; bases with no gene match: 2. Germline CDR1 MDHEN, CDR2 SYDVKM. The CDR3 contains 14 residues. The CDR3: CASSLRGPNEKLFF. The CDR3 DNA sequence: TGTGCCAGCAGTCTCAGGGGGCCTAATGAAAAACTGTTTTTT.

CDR3 DNA sequence: TGCGCCAGCAGTCGTCCCGGGGGGGAGTCCTATGGCTACACCTTC. Amino acids: CASSRPGGESYGYTF. The genes are TRBV23-1 and TRBJ1-2; TRBD1 might be the D (5 bases). TRBV23-1 is labeled an ORF, and its function is uncertain. The CDR3 is made up of 15 amino acids. V was pared by 4 bases and J by 4 bases, with 16 bases between.